This T cell receptor (beta chain) was captured in a study of blood T cell repertoires in COVID-19. On the study more broadly: Sample material is recorded as cDNA or gDNA derived from T cells, B-cell-depleted T cells, or PBMCs.

How the authors handled the data: Reference gene primer amplification in the assay estimated nucleated cell counts. TCRdb keeps only in-frame clones here, not all; method: immunoSEQ multiplex PCR. The V and J calls and clone size were taken over from that table, and D and trimming were inferred from the DNA. The sample has some 460,000 clones, 87% seen once; the top ten hold under 0.85%. In terms of age and location, participants ranged from about 18 to 95 years and lived in under 30 US areas. Germline CDR1 is SGHDT and CDR2 is YYEEEE. The length of the CDR3 is 16 residues. V was pared by 1 base and J by 0 bases, with 13 bases between. A single count supports this clone.

The V and J genes are TRBV5-6 and TRBJ1-1; tentative D call: TRBD1 (6 bases). This receptor was obtained from a woman between 18 and 30 years old who had recovered from COVID-19. Sequenced sample: PBMCs or T cells enriched from blood (not recorded which). CDR3 DNA sequence: TGTGCCAGCAGCTTGAGCCTTAGGACAGTGAACACTGAAGCTTTCTTT. Translated, it gives CASSLSLRTVNTEAFF. The full variable domain, its missing parts supplied by reference TRBV5-6 and TRBJ1-1, is DAGVTQSPTHLIKTRGQQVTLRCSPKSGHDTVSWYQQALGQGPQFIFQYYEEEERQRGNFPDRFSGHQFPNYSSELNVNALLLGDSALYLCASSLSLRTVNTEAFFGQGTRLTVV.